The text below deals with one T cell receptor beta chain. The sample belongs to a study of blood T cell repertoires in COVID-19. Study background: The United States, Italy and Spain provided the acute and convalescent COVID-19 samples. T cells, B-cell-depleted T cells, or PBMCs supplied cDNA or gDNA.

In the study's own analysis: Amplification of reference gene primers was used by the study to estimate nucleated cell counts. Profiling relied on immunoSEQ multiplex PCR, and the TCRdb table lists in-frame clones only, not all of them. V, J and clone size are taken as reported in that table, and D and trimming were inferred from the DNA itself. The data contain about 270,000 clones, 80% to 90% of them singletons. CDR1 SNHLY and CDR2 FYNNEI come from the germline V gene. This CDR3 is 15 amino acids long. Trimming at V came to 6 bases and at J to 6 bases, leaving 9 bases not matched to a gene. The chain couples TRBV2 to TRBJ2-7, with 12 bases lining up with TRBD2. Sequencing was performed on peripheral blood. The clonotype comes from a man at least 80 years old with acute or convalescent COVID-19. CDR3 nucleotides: TGTGCCAGCAGGACACTAGCGGGGGGTCTCGGCGAGCAGTACTTC. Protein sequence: CASRTLAGGLGEQYF. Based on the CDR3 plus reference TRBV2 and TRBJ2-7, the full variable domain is EPEVTQTPSHQVTQMGQEVILRCVPISNHLYFYWYRQILGQKVEFLVSFYNNEISEKSEIFDDQFSVERPDGSNFTLKIRSTKLEDSAMYFCASRTLAGGLGEQYFGPGTRLTVT.